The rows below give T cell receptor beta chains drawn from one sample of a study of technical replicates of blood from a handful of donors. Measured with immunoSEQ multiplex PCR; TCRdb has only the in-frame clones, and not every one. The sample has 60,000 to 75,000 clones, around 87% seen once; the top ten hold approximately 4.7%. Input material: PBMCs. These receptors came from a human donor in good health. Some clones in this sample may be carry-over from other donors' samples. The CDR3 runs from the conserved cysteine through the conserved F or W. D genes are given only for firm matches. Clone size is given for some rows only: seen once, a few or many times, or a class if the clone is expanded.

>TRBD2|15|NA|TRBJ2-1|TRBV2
CASRPGTSVYNEQFF
TGTGCCAGCAGGCCCGGGACTAGCGTATACAATGAGCAGTTCTTC
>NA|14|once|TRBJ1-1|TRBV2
CASSVTAMNTEAFF
TGTGCCAGCAGTGTCACAGCAATGAACACTGAAGCTTTCTTT
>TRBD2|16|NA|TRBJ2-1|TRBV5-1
CASSAIAGGSYNEQFF
TGCGCCAGCAGCGCCATAGCGGGGGGGTCCTACAATGAGCAGTTCTTC
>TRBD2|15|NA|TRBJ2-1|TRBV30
CACEETSGKYNEQFF
TGTGCCTGTGAAGAGACTAGCGGGAAATACAATGAGCAGTTCTTC
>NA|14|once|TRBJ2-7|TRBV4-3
CASSPNVASYEQYF
TGCGCCAGCAGCCCGAATGTCGCTAGCTACGAGCAGTACTTC
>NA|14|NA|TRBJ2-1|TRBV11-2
CASSFGAVRYEQFF
TGTGCCAGCAGCTTCGGAGCGGTGAGGTATGAGCAGTTCTTC
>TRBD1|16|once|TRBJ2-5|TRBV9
CASSPRTGTRQETQYF
TGTGCCAGCAGCCCCAGGACAGGGACCCGTCAAGAGACCCAGTACTTC
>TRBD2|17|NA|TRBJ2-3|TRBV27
CASSGLAGVRDTDTQYF
TGTGCCAGCTCGGGACTAGCGGGAGTGAGGGACACAGATACGCAGTATTTT
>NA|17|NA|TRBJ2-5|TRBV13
CASSLGPGPGSQETQYF
TGTGCCAGCAGCTTAGGCCCGGGCCCGGGGTCCCAAGAGACCCAGTACTTC
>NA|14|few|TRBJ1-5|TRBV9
CASSAEAPDQPQHF
TGTGCCAGCAGCGCCGAGGCCCCTGATCAGCCCCAGCATTTT
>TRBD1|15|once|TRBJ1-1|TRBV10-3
CATNQDRGFGTEAFF
TGTGCCACCAACCAGGACAGGGGTTTCGGCACTGAAGCTTTCTTT
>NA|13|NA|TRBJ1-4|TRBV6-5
CAAAGVPGEKLFF
TGTGCCGCAGCAGGGGTACCGGGTGAAAAACTGTTTTTT
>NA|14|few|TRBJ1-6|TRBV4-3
CASSQDGENSPLHF
TGCGCCAGCAGCCAAGACGGGGAAAATTCACCCCTCCACTTT
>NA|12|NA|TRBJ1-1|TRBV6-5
CASSQQGNEAFF
TGTGCCAGCAGCCAACAGGGAAATGAAGCTTTCTTT
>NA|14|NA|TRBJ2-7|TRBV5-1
CASSLDGRKDEQYF
TGCGCCAGCAGCTTGGACGGGAGAAAGGACGAGCAGTACTTC
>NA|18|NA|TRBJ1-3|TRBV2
CASSRIVDSEVHGNTIYF
TGTGCCAGCAGTCGAATCGTTGACAGTGAGGTTCACGGAAACACCATATATTTT
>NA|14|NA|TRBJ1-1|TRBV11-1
CASSLVRQNTEAFF
TGTGCCAGCAGCTTAGTTAGACAGAACACTGAAGCTTTCTTT
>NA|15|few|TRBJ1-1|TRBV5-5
CASSLIGGGMTEAFF
TGTGCCAGCAGCTTGATCGGGGGGGGAATGACTGAAGCTTTCTTT
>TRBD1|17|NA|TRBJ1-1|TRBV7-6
CASSLHPKGARNTEAFF
TGTGCCAGCAGCCTTCACCCTAAGGGGGCACGGAACACTGAAGCTTTCTTT
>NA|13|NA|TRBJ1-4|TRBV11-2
CASSLAGSEKLFF
TGTGCCAGCAGCTTAGCCGGGAGCGAAAAACTGTTTTTT
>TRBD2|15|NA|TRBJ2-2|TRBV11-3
CASSLTSADTGELFF
TGTGCCAGCAGCTTAACTAGCGCGGACACCGGGGAGCTGTTTTTT
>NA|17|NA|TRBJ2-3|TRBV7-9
CASSWGGQAGSTDTQYF
TGTGCCAGCAGCTGGGGGGGGCAAGCGGGAAGCACAGATACGCAGTATTTT
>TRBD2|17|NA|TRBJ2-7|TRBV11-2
CASSPPGLAGGRNEQYF
TGTGCCAGCAGCCCTCCGGGACTAGCGGGGGGCCGGAACGAGCAGTACTTC
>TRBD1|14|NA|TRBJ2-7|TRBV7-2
CASSLEHRTGEQYF
TGTGCCAGCAGCTTAGAACACCGGACAGGGGAGCAGTACTTC
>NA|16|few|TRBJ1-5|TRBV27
CASRKDGQEGDQPQHF
TGTGCCAGCAGAAAAGACGGGCAGGAGGGTGATCAGCCCCAGCATTTT
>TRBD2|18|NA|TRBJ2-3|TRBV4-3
CASSQDLIRLAGEDTQYF
TGCGCCAGCAGCCAAGATCTCATCCGTCTAGCGGGGGAAGATACGCAGTATTTT
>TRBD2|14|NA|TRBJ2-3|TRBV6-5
CASTVAGGGGTQYF
TGTGCCAGCACCGTAGCGGGAGGGGGAGGTACGCAGTATTTT